The TCR beta chain described here comes from a study of cytomegalovirus exposure and HLA in healthy donors. Assay used: immunoSEQ multiplex PCR; TCRdb lists only in-frame clones, some missing. This table has some 260,000 clones, about 90% appearing once. CDR1 is MNHEY, CDR2 SMNVEV, per germline (reference sequence). Trimming cost V 5 bases and J 3 bases, with 17 bases left between them. The CDR3 covers 15 residues. On this clone: Its antigen is still unknown.

Study-wide results and caveats: Rarity characterized most TCR sequences, yet some public TCRs appeared in many donors. It was 164 TCR beta chains that were listed as cytomegalovirus-associated.

Sequencing was carried out using PBMCs. The sequence was obtained from a man aged 18 to 29 in good health and CMV-seropositive. The genes are TRBV27 and TRBJ2-7; D possibly corresponds to TRBD2 (5 bases). The CDR3 region has the DNA TGTGCCAGCAGTCCCCTACGTGTACGGGGCTACGAGCAGTACTTC. Its protein product is CASSPLRVRGYEQYF.